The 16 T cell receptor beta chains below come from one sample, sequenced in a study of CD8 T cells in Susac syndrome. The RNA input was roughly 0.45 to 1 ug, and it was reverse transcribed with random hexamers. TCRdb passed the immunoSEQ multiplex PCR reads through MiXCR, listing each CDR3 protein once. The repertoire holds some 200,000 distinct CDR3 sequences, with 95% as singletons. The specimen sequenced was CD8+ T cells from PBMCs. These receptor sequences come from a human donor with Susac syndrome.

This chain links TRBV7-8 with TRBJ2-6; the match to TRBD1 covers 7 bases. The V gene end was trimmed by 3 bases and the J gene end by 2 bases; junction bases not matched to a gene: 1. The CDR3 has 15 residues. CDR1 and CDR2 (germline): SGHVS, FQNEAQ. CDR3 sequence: CASSFTGAGANVLTF. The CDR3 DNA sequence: TGTGCCAGCAGCTTTACAGGGGCTGGGGCCAACGTCCTGACTTTC.

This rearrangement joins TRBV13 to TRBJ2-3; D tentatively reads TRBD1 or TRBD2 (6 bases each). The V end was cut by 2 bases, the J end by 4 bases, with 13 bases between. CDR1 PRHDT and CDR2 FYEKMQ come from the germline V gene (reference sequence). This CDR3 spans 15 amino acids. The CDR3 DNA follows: TGTGCCAGCAGCTTACGAGGGGGGAGACCAGATACGCAGTATTTT. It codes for CASSLRGGRPDTQYF. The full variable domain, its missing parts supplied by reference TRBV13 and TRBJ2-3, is AAGVIQSPRHLIKEKRETATLKCYPIPRHDTVYWYQQGPGQDPQFLISFYEKMQSDKGSIPDRFSAQQFSDYHSELNMSSLELGDSALYFCASSLRGGRPDTQYFGPGTRLTVL.

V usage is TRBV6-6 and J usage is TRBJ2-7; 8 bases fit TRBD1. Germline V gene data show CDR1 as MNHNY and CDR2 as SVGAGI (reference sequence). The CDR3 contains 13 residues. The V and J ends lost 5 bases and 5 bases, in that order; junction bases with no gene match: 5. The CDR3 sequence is CASSRTGYDEQYF. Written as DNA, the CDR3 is TGTGCCAGCAGTCGGACAGGGTATGACGAGCAGTACTTC.

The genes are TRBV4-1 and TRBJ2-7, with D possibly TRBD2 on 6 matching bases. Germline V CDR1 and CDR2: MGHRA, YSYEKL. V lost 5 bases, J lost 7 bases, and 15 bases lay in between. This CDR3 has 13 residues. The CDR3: CASSCLGLGEQYF. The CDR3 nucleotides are TGCGCCAGCAGCTGCCTGGGACTGGGGGAGCAGTACTTC.

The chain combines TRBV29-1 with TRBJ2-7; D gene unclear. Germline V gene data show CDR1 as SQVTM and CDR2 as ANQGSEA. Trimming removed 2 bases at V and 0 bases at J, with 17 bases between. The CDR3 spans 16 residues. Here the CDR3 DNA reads TGCAGCGTTGAAATTACTGCCCCGGGCAGCTCCTACGAGCAGTACTTC. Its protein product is CSVEITAPGSSYEQYF.

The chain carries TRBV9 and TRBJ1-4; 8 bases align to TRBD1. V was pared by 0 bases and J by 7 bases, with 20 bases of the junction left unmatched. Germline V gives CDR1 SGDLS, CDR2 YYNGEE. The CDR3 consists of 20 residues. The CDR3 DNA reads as TGTGCCAGCAGCGTAGAGTCCTTTGATGGACAGGGAGGAGGAGGTGAAAAACTGTTTTTT. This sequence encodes CASSVESFDGQGGGGEKLFF.

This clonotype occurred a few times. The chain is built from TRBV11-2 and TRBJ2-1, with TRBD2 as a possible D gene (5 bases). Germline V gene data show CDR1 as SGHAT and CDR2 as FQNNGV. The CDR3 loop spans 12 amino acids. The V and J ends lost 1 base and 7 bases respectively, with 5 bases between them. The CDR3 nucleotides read TGTGCCAGCAGCTTAGGGACTAATGAGCAGTTCTTC. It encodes CASSLGTNEQFF.

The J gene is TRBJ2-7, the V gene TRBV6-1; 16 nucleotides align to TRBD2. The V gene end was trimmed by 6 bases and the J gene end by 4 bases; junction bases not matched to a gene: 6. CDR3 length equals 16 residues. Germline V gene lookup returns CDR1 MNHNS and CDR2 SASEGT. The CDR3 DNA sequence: TGTGCCAGCAGAGAGGGACTAGCGGGAGGGAGGTACGAGCAGTACTTC. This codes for CASREGLAGGRYEQYF.

The CDR3 region is CASSPRDRATYEQYF. The DNA for the CDR3 is TGTGCCAGCAGCCCCCGGGACAGGGCAACCTACGAGCAGTACTTC. V and J are TRBV13 and TRBJ2-7, with TRBD1 matching over 9 bases. The germline V gene encodes CDR1 PRHDT and CDR2 FYEKMQ (reference sequence). This CDR3 spans 15 amino acids. The V and J ends lost 5 bases and 2 bases, in that order; junction bases with no gene match: 7.

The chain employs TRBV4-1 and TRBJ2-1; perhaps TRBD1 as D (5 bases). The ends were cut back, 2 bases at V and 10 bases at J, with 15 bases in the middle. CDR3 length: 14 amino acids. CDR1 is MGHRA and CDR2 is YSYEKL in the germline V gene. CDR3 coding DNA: TGCGCCAGCAGCCAATTCCCCACAGGCGGCGAGCAGTTCTTC. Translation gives CASSQFPTGGEQFF.

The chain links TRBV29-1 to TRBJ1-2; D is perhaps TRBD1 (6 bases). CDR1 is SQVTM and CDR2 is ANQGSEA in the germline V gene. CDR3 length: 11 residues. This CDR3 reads CRVDRIYGYTF. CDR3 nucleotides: TGCAGGGTGGACAGAATCTATGGCTACACCTTC.

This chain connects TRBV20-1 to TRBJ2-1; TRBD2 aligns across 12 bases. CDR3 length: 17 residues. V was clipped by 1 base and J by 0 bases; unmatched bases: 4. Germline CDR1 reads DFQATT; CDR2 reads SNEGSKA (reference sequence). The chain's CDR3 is CSARGTSGAGSYNEQFF. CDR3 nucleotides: TGCAGTGCTAGAGGGACTAGCGGGGCCGGCTCCTACAATGAGCAGTTCTTC.

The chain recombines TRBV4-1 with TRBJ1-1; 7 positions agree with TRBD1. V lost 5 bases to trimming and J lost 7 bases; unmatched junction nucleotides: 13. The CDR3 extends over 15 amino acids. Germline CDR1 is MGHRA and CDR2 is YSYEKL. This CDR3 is CASSLTTGEGSEAFF. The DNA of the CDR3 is TGCGCCAGCAGCTTAACTACAGGGGAAGGGAGTGAAGCTTTCTTT.

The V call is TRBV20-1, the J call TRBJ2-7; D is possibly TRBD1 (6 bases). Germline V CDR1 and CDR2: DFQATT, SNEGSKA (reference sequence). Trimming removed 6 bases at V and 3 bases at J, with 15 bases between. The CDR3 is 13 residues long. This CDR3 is CSATGTSLYEQYF. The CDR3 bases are TGCAGTGCCACCGGGACAAGTCTCTACGAGCAGTACTTC.

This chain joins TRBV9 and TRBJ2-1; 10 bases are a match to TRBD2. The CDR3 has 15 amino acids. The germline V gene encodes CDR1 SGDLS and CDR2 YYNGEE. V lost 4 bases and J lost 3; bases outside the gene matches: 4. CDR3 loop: CASSRGLARYNEQFF. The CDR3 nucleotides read TGTGCCAGCAGCCGGGGACTAGCGCGCTACAATGAGCAGTTCTTC. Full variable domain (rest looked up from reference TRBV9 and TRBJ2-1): DSGVTQTPKHLITATGQRVTLRCSPRSGDLSVYWYQQSLDQGLQFLIQYYNGEERAKGNILERFSAQQFPDLHSELNLSSLELGDSALYFCASSRGLARYNEQFFGPGTRLTVL.

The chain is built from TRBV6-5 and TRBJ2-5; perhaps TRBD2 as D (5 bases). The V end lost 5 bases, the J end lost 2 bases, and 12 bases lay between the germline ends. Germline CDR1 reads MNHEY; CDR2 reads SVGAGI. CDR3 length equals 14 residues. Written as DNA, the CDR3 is TGTGCCAGCAGTCTTGCACTAGGGCAAGAGACCCAGTACTTC. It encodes CASSLALGQETQYF.